This TCR beta chain was sequenced during a study of graft-versus-host responses after intestinal transplantation. The CDR3 loop spans 17 amino acids. Trimming cost V 2 bases and J 2 bases, with 13 bases left between them. Germline V CDR1 and CDR2: ENHRY, SYGVKD. Clones were read by immunoSEQ multiplex PCR, and TCRdb kept only the in-frame ones, dropping some. The sample shows roughly 60,000 clones, approximately 89% of them seen only once. The sequenced sample was PBMCs, obtained almost 120 days after intestinal transplantation. The sequence was obtained from a human patient who received an intestinal transplant, so some T cells may come from the graft donor. The chain joins TRBV10-3 to TRBJ2-6; maybe TRBD2 (5 bases). CDR3 region: CAISEARWGAGANVLTF. The CDR3 nucleotides read TGTGCCATCAGTGAGGCGCGGTGGGGAGCTGGGGCCAACGTCCTGACTTTC.